This T cell receptor (beta chain) was sequenced in a study of T-cell memory formation after mild COVID-19. Study-wide results and limits: Some clones that responded turned up in pre-infection memory, which suggests that cross-reactive memory joined in.

Sample barcodes and UMIs were carried by the TCR alpha and TCR beta cDNA libraries that 5'RACE generated with constant-segment primers. One entry per CDR3 protein, called by TCRdb with MiXCR from the 5' RACE reads. This sample carries 400,000 to 500,000 distinct CDR3 sequences, 18% of them seen once, and the ten largest clones take 20% to 25%. This clonotype has just a few counts. Its specificity is unknown. The germline CDR1 and CDR2 sequences are SGHAT and FQNNGV. This CDR3 region has 15 residues. The V end lost 3 bases, the J end lost 6 bases, and 16 bases lay between the germline ends. This chain connects TRBV11-2 to TRBJ2-3, with a weak D call TRBD2 (6 bases). The sample was PBMCs or a T cell subset sorted from them (not recorded which). The clonotype comes from a man younger than 35 who had mild COVID-19 (a few samples of this study predate the infection). Cell type and time point are not known. CDR3 DNA sequence: TGTGCCAGCAGCTTTGGGGGGTCAATAAGGGATACGCAGTATTTT. As protein: CASSFGGSIRDTQYF.